This T cell receptor beta chain was observed in a study of glioma-infiltrating T cells after dendritic cell vaccination. Remarks on this clone: Its specificity is unknown.

General study findings and limits: Only a small number of patients had complete blood and tumor samples.

Time point noted: after dendritic cell vaccination, including at tumor progression/relapse. No glioblastoma patient carried an isocitrate dehydrogenase mutation. Assay used: immunoSEQ multiplex PCR; TCRdb lists only in-frame clones, some missing. Of about 87,000 clones listed, over 80% were seen once; the top ten hold less than 8%. Germline assignment: CDR1 GTSNPN and CDR2 SVGIG (reference sequence). V gave up 3 bases and J gave up 1 base; unmatched junction bases: 2. This CDR3 has 13 amino acids. The sample here was blood, taken after dendritic cell vaccination. The J gene is TRBJ1-1, the V gene TRBV30; 7 bases match TRBD1. The source is a human donor with glioblastoma. This CDR3 reads CAWRGQKNTEAFF. The CDR3 DNA reads as TGTGCCTGGAGGGGACAGAAGAACACTGAAGCTTTCTTT.